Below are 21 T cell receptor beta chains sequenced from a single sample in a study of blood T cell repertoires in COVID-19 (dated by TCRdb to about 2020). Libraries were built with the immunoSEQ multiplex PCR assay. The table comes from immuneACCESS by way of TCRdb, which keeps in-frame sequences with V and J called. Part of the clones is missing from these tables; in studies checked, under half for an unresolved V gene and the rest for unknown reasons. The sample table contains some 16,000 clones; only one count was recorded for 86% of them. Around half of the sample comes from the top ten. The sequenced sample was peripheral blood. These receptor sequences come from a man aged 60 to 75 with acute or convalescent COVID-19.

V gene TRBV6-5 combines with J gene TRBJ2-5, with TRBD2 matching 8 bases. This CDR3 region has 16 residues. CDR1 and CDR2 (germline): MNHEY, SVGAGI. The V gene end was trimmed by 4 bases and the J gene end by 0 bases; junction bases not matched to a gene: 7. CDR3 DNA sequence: TGTGCCAGCAGTTCCGGGGGGGAATCGTACCAAGAGACCCAGTACTTC. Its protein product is CASSSGGESYQETQYF.

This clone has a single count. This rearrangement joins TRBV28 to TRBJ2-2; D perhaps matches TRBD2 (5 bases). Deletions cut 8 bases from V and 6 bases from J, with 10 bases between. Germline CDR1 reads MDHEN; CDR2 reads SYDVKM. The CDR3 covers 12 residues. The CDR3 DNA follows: TGTGCCAGCGGACGGAGGCCCGGGGAGCTGTTTTTT. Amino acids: CASGRRPGELFF.

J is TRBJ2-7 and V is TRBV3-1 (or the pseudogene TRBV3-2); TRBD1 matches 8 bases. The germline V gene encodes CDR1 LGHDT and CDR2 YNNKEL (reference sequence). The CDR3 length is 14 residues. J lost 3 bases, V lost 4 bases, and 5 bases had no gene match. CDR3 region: CASSLGQGYYEQYF. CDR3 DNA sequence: TGTGCCAGCAGCCTCGGACAGGGCTACTACGAGCAGTACTTC.

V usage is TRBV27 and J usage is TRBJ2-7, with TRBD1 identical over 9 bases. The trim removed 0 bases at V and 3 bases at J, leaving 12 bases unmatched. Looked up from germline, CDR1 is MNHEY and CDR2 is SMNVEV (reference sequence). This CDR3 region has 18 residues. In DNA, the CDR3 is TGTGCCAGCAGTTTATCTATCATACCGGGACAGGGTTACTACGAGCAGTACTTC. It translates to CASSLSIIPGQGYYEQYF.

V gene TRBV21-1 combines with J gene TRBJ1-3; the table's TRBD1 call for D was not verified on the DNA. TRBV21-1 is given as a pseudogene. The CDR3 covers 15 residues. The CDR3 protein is CASSIDRGLRNTIYF. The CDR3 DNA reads TGTGCCAGCAGCATCGACAGGGGGCTAAGAAACACCATATATTTT.

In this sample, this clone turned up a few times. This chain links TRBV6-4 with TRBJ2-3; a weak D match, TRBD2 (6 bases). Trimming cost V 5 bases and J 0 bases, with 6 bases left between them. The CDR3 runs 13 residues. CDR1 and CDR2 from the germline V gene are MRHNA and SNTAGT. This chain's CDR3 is CASSSGSTDTQYF. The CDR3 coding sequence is TGTGCCAGCAGTAGCGGGAGCACAGATACGCAGTATTTT.

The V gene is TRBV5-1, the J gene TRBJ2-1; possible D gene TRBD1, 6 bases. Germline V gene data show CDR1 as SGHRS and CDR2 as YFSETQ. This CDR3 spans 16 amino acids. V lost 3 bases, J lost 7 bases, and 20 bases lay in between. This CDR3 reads CASSSEPRDMWNEQFF. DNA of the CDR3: TGCGCCAGCAGCTCCGAACCCCGGGACATGTGGAATGAGCAGTTCTTC.

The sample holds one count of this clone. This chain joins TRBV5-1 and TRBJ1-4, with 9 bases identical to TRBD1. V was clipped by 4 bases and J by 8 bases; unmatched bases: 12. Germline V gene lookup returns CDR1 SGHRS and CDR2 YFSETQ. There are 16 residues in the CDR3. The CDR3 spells CASSPGDRDGREKLFF. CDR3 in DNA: TGCGCCAGCAGCCCGGGGGACAGGGACGGTCGGGAAAAACTGTTTTTT.

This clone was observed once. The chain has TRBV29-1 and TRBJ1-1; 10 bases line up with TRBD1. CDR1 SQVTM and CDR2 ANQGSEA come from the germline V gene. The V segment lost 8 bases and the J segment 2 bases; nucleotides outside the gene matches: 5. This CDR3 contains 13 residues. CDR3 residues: CSSRTGGNTEAFF. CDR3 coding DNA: TGCAGCTCGAGGACAGGGGGAAACACTGAAGCTTTCTTT. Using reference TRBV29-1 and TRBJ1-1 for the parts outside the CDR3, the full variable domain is SAVISQKPSRDICQRGTSLTIQCQVDSQVTMMFWYRQQPGQSLTLIATANQGSEATYESGFVIDKFPISRPNLTFSTLTVSNMSPEDSSIYLCSSRTGGNTEAFFGQGTRLTVV.

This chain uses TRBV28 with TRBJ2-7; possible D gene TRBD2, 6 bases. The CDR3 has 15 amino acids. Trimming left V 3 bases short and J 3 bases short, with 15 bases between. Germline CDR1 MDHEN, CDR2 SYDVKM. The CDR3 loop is CASSFDRGWVYEQYF. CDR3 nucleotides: TGTGCCAGCAGTTTCGATCGGGGGTGGGTCTACGAGCAGTACTTC.

The CDR3 spells CASSRSGTSGSVDEQYF. For the CDR3, the DNA is TGTGCCAGCAGCCGATCCGGGACTAGCGGGAGCGTGGACGAGCAGTACTTC. The V and J genes are TRBV7-9 and TRBJ2-7, with TRBD2 matching 14 bases. V lost 5 bases and J lost 5; bases outside the gene matches: 11. Germline loops: CDR1 SEHNR, CDR2 FQNEAQ (reference sequence). This CDR3 is built from 17 residues.

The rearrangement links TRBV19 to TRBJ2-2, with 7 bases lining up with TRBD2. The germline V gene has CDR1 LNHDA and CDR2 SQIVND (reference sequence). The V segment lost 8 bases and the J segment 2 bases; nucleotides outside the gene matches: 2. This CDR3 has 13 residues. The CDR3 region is CASGRANTGELFF. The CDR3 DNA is TGTGCCAGTGGGAGGGCCAACACCGGGGAGCTGTTTTTT.

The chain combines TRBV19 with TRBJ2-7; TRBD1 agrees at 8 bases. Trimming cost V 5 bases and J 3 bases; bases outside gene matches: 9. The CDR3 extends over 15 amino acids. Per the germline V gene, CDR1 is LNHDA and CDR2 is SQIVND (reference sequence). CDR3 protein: CASSPLQGAGYEQYF. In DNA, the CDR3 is TGTGCCAGTAGTCCTCTCCAGGGGGCCGGCTACGAGCAGTACTTC. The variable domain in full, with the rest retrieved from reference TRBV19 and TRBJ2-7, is DGGITQSPKYLFRKEGQNVTLSCEQNLNHDAMYWYRQDPGQGLRLIYYSQIVNDFQKGDIAEGYSVSREKKESFPLTVTSAQKNPTAFYLCASSPLQGAGYEQYFGPGTRLTVT.

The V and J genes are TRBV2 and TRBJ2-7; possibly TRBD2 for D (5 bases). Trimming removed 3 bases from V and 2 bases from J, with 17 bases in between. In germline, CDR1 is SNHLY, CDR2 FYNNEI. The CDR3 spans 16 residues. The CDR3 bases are TGTGCCAGCAGTGACCTGGCGGCCGGGAAGGCCTACGAGCAGTACTTC. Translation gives CASSDLAAGKAYEQYF.

The CDR3 reads CAISGTDSTGELFF. CDR3 in DNA: TGTGCCATCAGTGGGACAGATTCAACCGGGGAGCTGTTTTTT. The chain links TRBV10-3 to TRBJ2-2, with D perhaps matching TRBD1 (6 bases). The CDR3 runs to 14 residues. CDR1 and CDR2 (germline): ENHRY, SYGVKD. The V end was cut by 4 bases, the J end by 5 bases, with 11 bases between.

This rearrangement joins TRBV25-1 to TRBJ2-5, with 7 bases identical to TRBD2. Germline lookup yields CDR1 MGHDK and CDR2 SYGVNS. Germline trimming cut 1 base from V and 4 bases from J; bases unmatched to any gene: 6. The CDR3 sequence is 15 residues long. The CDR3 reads CASSESGGRGETQYF. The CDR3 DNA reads TGTGCCAGCAGTGAATCGGGGGGTAGGGGAGAGACCCAGTACTTC.

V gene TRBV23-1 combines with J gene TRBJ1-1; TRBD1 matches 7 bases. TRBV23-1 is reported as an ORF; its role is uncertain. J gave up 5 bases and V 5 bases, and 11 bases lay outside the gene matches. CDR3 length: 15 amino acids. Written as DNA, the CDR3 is TGCGCCAGCAGTGCAACCCAGGGGGAGAGTACTGAAGCTTTCTTT. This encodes CASSATQGESTEAFF.

CDR3 sequence reads: CASGGTDNEQFF. The CDR3 DNA reads as TGTGCCAGCGGGGGGACAGACAATGAGCAGTTCTTC. The chain couples TRBV6-6 to TRBJ2-1; D is possibly TRBD1 (7 bases). Trimming stripped 8 bases from V and 5 bases from J, with 10 bases between. The length of the CDR3 is 12 residues. Germline V CDR1 and CDR2: MNHNY, SVGAGI (reference sequence).

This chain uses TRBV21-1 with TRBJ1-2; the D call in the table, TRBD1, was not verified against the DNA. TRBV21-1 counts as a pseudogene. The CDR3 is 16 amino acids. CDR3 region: CASSRRGTHFNYGYTF. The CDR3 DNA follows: TGTGCCAGCAGTCGAAGGGGGACACACTTTAACTATGGCTACACCTTC.

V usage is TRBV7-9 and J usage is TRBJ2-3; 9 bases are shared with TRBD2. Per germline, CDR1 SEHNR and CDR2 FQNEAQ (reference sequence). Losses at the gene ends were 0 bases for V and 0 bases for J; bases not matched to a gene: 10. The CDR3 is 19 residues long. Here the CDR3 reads CASSLALSAGGVSTDTQYF. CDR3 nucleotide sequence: TGTGCCAGCAGCTTAGCGCTAAGTGCGGGGGGGGTCAGCACAGATACGCAGTATTTT.

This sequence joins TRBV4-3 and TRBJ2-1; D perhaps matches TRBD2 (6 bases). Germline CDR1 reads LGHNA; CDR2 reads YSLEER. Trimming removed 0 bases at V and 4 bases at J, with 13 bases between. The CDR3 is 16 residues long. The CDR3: CASSQDLLAVYNEQFF. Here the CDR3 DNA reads TGCGCCAGCAGCCAAGATTTATTAGCGGTATACAATGAGCAGTTCTTC.